A selection of T cell receptor beta chains follows, all from one sample in a study of shared clonotypes between healthy human individuals. Libraries were prepared by immunoSEQ multiplex PCR; TCRdb keeps only in-frame clonotypes and omits some of them. The sample carries 2 million or so clones, 85% to 95% recorded once. Sequencing used naive CD4+ T cells sorted from blood. These receptors all stem from a man aged 18-30 years in good health. The CDR3 runs from the conserved cysteine through the conserved F or W. D genes are given only for firm matches. A clone size is listed for some rows: how often the clone was seen (once, few, many), or a class if it is expanded.

CDR3	DNA	length	D	V	size	J
CASSVGGSDTEAFF	TGTGCCAGCAGCGTTGGAGGGTCCGACACTGAAGCTTTCTTT	14	-	TRBV9	few	TRBJ1-1
CASSLGGLYPDTQYF	TGTGCCAGCAGCTTGGGCGGCCTCTATCCGGATACGCAGTATTTT	15	-	TRBV5-6	-	TRBJ2-3
CASSFQWRETQYF	TGTGCCAGCAGTTTTCAATGGAGGGAGACCCAGTACTTC	13	-	TRBV6-5	-	TRBJ2-5
CASSLVGTGGTGELFF	TGCGCCAGCAGCTTGGTGGGGACCGGGGGCACCGGGGAGCTGTTTTTT	16	-	TRBV5-1	-	TRBJ2-2
CTSSIELVRKTYGYTF	TGCACCAGCAGTATAGAACTTGTGCGAAAGACCTATGGCTACACCTTC	16	-	TRBV1	-	TRBJ1-2
CSVEESGPSWGYTF	TGCAGCGTTGAAGAGTCCGGGCCCAGCTGGGGCTACACCTTC	14	-	TRBV29-1	-	TRBJ1-2
CASSVELASDNEQFF	TGTGCCAGCAGCGTAGAACTAGCGAGTGACAATGAGCAGTTCTTC	15	TRBD2	TRBV9	once	TRBJ2-1
CASSLVGPNEKLFF	TGCGCCAGCAGCTTGGTCGGGCCGAATGAAAAACTGTTTTTT	14	-	TRBV5-1	once	TRBJ1-4
CASSPGSAGGTGELFF	TGCGCCAGCAGCCCGGGGTCTGCGGGAGGCACCGGGGAGCTGTTTTTT	16	TRBD2	TRBV5-1	-	TRBJ2-2
CAISESGAGWTGELFF	TGTGCCATCAGTGAGTCTGGTGCGGGGTGGACCGGGGAGCTGTTTTTT	16	-	TRBV10-3	-	TRBJ2-2
CASSPQRQEPQHF	TGTGCCAGCTCACCTCAAAGACAGGAGCCCCAGCATTTT	13	-	TRBV18	once	TRBJ1-5
CASNKWEAETQYF	TGTGCCAGCAACAAGTGGGAAGCTGAGACCCAGTACTTC	13	-	TRBV6-5	-	TRBJ2-5
CASSPLVVAGGTDTQYF	TGTGCCAGCTCACCGCTAGTCGTAGCGGGGGGAACAGATACGCAGTATTTT	17	TRBD2	TRBV18	-	TRBJ2-3
CAWSGATGISDTQYF	TGTGCCTGGAGTGGGGCCACAGGGATTTCAGATACGCAGTATTTT	15	-	TRBV30	-	TRBJ2-3
CASSINRLAGGSTDTQYF	TGTGCCAGCAGCATTAATAGACTAGCGGGAGGGAGCACAGATACGCAGTATTTT	18	TRBD2	TRBV7-6	-	TRBJ2-3
CASSPAWGGETQYF	TGCGCCAGCAGTCCCGCGTGGGGAGGAGAGACCCAGTACTTC	14	-	TRBV5-1	-	TRBJ2-5
CASSSPGGGLYNEQFF	TGCGCCAGCAGTTCCCCAGGCGGGGGACTCTACAATGAGCAGTTCTTC	16	TRBD2	TRBV5-1	-	TRBJ2-1
CSVEDQGHTDTQYF	TGCAGCGTTGAAGATCAGGGGCACACAGATACGCAGTATTTT	14	-	TRBV29-1	-	TRBJ2-3
CAIARLSGIDEQFF	TGTGCCATCGCCCGCCTTTCGGGTATCGATGAGCAGTTCTTC	14	-	TRBV10-3	-	TRBJ2-1
CASSSGGEWDEQYF	TGTGCCAGCAGTTCGGGGGGGGAGTGGGACGAGCAGTACTTC	14	TRBD2	TRBV6-5	-	TRBJ2-7
CAWSGDRANQPQHF	TGTGCCTGGAGTGGCGACAGGGCCAATCAGCCCCAGCATTTT	14	TRBD1	TRBV30	-	TRBJ1-5
CASSLQGRGNQPQHF	TGTGCCAGCAGTCTACAGGGCCGGGGCAATCAGCCCCAGCATTTT	15	-	TRBV6-5	-	TRBJ1-5
CASSQMTGTSSDTQYF	TGCGCCAGCAGCCAGATGACCGGGACTAGTTCAGATACGCAGTATTTT	16	TRBD2	TRBV4-1	-	TRBJ2-3
CASSYVTGAYEQYF	TGTGCCAGCAGTTACGTCACCGGCGCCTACGAGCAGTACTTC	14	-	TRBV6-6	-	TRBJ2-7
CASSSRDRGEYNEQFF	TGTGCCAGCAGCTCCCGGGACAGGGGGGAGTACAATGAGCAGTTCTTC	16	TRBD1	TRBV7-3	-	TRBJ2-1
CASSLERVGSYEQYF	TGCGCCAGCAGCTTGGAAAGGGTGGGCTCCTACGAGCAGTACTTC	15	-	TRBV5-1	once	TRBJ2-7